This T cell receptor beta chain stems from a study of T cell responses to AZD1222 COVID-19 vaccine. To note about this clone: Its target is not known.

Study outcomes and limitations: When two AZD1222 doses had been given, Spike-specific TCR breadth and depth rose. The donor group comprised mostly white British people and more females; the analysis possibly underestimated clonal diversity. CD4 TCRs linked to vaccination spanned spike, dominating at 160-218 and 743-854.

The assay was immunoSEQ multiplex PCR, and TCRdb's table has in-frame clones only and misses some. The repertoire holds just over 90,000 clones, with roughly nine tenths as singletons. This CDR3 has 12 residues. From germline, CDR1 is SQVTM and CDR2 ANQGSEA. Trimming removed 7 bases at V and 7 bases at J, with 13 bases between. The V and J genes are TRBV29-1 and TRBJ1-4; D gene unclear. This specimen was peripheral blood, taken 28 days after the second AZD1222 dose. This clonotype was obtained from an adult who received the AZD1222 COVID-19 vaccine. CDR3 nucleotides: TGCAGCGCCCAAAGGGAGGGTGAAAAACTGTTTTTT. It specifies CSAQREGEKLFF.